A single sample gave rise to the 11 T cell receptor beta chains below, sequenced in a study of cytomegalovirus exposure and HLA in healthy donors. The PCR made use of 60 Vbeta and 13 Jbeta primers. Clones were sequenced by immunoSEQ multiplex PCR, and TCRdb holds only the in-frame ones, with some missing. The repertoire holds around 180,000 clones, with approximately 88% as singletons. The sample comprised PBMCs. These receptor sequences come from a boy between 10 and 17 years old in good health and CMV-seronegative.

This chain links TRBV19 with TRBJ1-5; D is perhaps TRBD1 (6 bases). The CDR3 sequence is 15 residues long. Per germline, CDR1 LNHDA and CDR2 SQIVND (reference sequence). Trimming stripped 5 bases from V and 0 bases from J, with 11 bases between. The CDR3 loop reads CASSGYRDSNQPQHF. In DNA form, the CDR3 reads TGTGCCAGTAGTGGATACAGGGATAGCAATCAGCCCCAGCATTTT.

This chain joins TRBV7-2 and TRBJ2-7; D uncertain. The CDR3 is 15 amino acids. The germline CDR1 and CDR2 sequences are SGHTA and FQGNSA. Trimming removed 2 bases from V and 5 bases from J, with 16 bases in between. CDR3 protein: CASSLSPVLRDEQYF. The CDR3 nucleotides are TGTGCCAGCAGCTTAAGTCCGGTTTTGCGAGACGAGCAGTACTTC.

CDR3 protein: CASWRQGARSEQFF. The CDR3 bases are TGTGCCAGCTGGAGACAGGGGGCGCGGAGTGAGCAGTTCTTC. The genes are TRBV28 and TRBJ2-1; 10 nucleotides agree with TRBD1. Trimming removed 8 bases from V and 9 bases from J; junction bases left unmatched: 10. The CDR3 runs to 14 residues. Germline CDR1 MDHEN, CDR2 SYDVKM.

This chain connects TRBV30 to TRBJ1-1; the match to TRBD1 covers 7 bases. Germline CDR1 reads GTSNPN; CDR2 reads SVGIG (reference sequence). V was pared by 4 bases and J by 1 base, with 0 bases of the junction left unmatched. This CDR3 comprises 12 residues. This CDR3 reads CAWTGGNTEAFF. As DNA, the CDR3 is TGTGCCTGGACAGGGGGGAACACTGAAGCTTTCTTT.

The chain combines TRBV19 with TRBJ1-1, with D unclear. Trimming left V 2 bases short and J 1 base short, with 5 bases between. Germline loops: CDR1 LNHDA, CDR2 SQIVND (reference sequence). The CDR3 is 13 residues long. The CDR3 spells CASSILGNTEAFF. In DNA form, the CDR3 reads TGTGCCAGTAGTATACTAGGGAACACTGAAGCTTTCTTT.

The sample holds a few counts of this clone. The genes are TRBV10-1 and TRBJ2-7, with a possible D match to TRBD1 (6 bases). CDR1 WNHNN and CDR2 SYGVQD come from the germline V gene (reference sequence). The length of the CDR3 is 13 residues. V was clipped by 3 bases and J by 6 bases, with 12 bases between them. Here the CDR3 DNA reads TGCGCCAGCAGTGAACACAGGGCAGCCGAGCAGTACTTC. Protein sequence: CASSEHRAAEQYF.

V gene TRBV10-1 combines with J gene TRBJ2-4; 8 bases fit TRBD2. The germline V gene has CDR1 WNHNN and CDR2 SYGVQD (reference sequence). Trimming cost V 0 bases and J 1 base; bases outside gene matches: 8. This CDR3 is 18 amino acids long. CDR3 loop: CASSESRGGGLAKNIQYF. CDR3 nucleotides: TGCGCCAGCAGTGAGTCCAGGGGCGGGGGGTTGGCCAAAAACATTCAGTACTTC.

The genes are TRBV9 and TRBJ1-2; D possibly corresponds to TRBD1 (6 bases). The V and J ends lost 0 bases and 4 bases respectively, with 13 bases between them. CDR1 SGDLS and CDR2 YYNGEE come from the germline V gene. The CDR3 sequence is 15 residues long. The CDR3 reads CASSVVSGDLYGYTF. DNA of the CDR3: TGTGCCAGCAGCGTAGTGTCAGGGGACCTCTATGGCTACACCTTC.

The chain uses TRBV7-2 and TRBJ2-7; possibly TRBD2 for D (6 bases). Germline V lookup: CDR1 SGHTA, CDR2 FQGNSA. CDR3 length: 14 residues. Trimming removed 3 bases from V and 9 bases from J, with 18 bases in between. The DNA for the CDR3 is TGTGCCAGCAGCTTGGAGGGAGTCGGGGTATGGCAGTACTTC. Translation gives CASSLEGVGVWQYF. Supplemented by reference TRBV7-2 and TRBJ2-7, the full variable domain reads GAGVSQSPSNKVTEKGKDVELRCDPISGHTALYWYRQSLGQGLEFLIYFQGNSAPDKSGLPSDRFSAERTGGSVSTLTIQRTQQEDSAVYLCASSLEGVGVWQYFGPGTRLTVT.

This rearrangement joins TRBV5-1 to TRBJ2-2, with 9 bases identical to TRBD2. This CDR3 has 14 residues. Germline loops: CDR1 SGHRS, CDR2 YFSETQ. J gave up 5 bases and V 4 bases, and 3 bases lay outside the gene matches. The CDR3 here is CASSPLAGTGELFF. CDR3 nucleotides: TGCGCCAGCAGCCCTCTAGCGGGGACCGGGGAGCTGTTTTTT. Complete variable domain (other parts from reference TRBV5-1 and TRBJ2-2): KAGVTQTPRYLIKTRGQQVTLSCSPISGHRSVSWYQQTPGQGLQFLFEYFSETQRNKGNFPGRFSGRQFSNSRSEMNVSTLELGDSALYLCASSPLAGTGELFFGEGSRLTVL.

The chain has TRBV18 and TRBJ2-5, with 7 bases identical to TRBD1. The length of the CDR3 is 15 residues. V lost 3 bases, J lost 0 bases, and 4 bases stayed unmatched. Germline lookup yields CDR1 KGHSH and CDR2 LQKENI. Written as DNA, the CDR3 is TGTGCCAGCTCACCTCGGGACAGCCACCAAGAGACCCAGTACTTC. Encoded protein: CASSPRDSHQETQYF.